A selection of T cell receptor beta chains follows, all from one sample in a study of T cells in Graves' hyperthyroidism and ophthalmopathy. Via MiXCR, TCRdb re-called the multiplex PCR reads, giving one row per CDR3 protein. The sample has fewer than 250,000 distinct CDR3 sequences; almost 25% are singletons. The sequencing input was blood. These receptors all come from a woman in her forties with Graves' ophthalmopathy. Both conserved end residues are part of each CDR3. The size entry is marked missing in some rows and otherwise reads once, few, many or a size class.

V gene: TRBV7-2; clone size: .; J gene: TRBJ1-2; CDR3 length: 13; CDR3 protein: CASSSWSYYGYTF
V gene: TRBV4-1; clone size: many; J gene: TRBJ1-1; CDR3 length: 17; CDR3 protein: CASSQEGGLLEGTEAFF
V gene: TRBV12-3/TRBV12-4; clone size: .; J gene: TRBJ2-7; CDR3 length: 13; CDR3 protein: CASSLGGRYEQYF
V gene: TRBV28; clone size: many; J gene: TRBJ2-5; CDR3 length: 14; CDR3 protein: CAGSYNVGGETQYF
V gene: TRBV7-3; clone size: many; J gene: TRBJ2-5; CDR3 length: 15; CDR3 protein: CASSFSGTSGETQYF
V gene: TRBV24-1; clone size: many; J gene: TRBJ2-7; CDR3 length: 14; CDR3 protein: CATSDLTVTYEQYF
V gene: TRBV19; clone size: few; J gene: TRBJ2-2; CDR3 length: 16; CDR3 protein: CASSIEDRGRGGELFF
V gene: TRBV28; clone size: many; J gene: TRBJ1-5; CDR3 length: 14; CDR3 protein: CASSFAVGGQPQHF
V gene: TRBV24-1; clone size: many; J gene: TRBJ1-4; CDR3 length: 14; CDR3 protein: CATSDTGINEKLFF
V gene: TRBV4-2; clone size: many; J gene: TRBJ2-7; CDR3 length: 17; CDR3 protein: CASSQDQGEGGQVQQYF
V gene: TRBV20-1; clone size: many; J gene: TRBJ1-1; CDR3 length: 15; CDR3 protein: CSAGITRRRNTEAFF
V gene: TRBV10-3; clone size: many; J gene: TRBJ2-5; CDR3 length: 13; CDR3 protein: CAISGQSQETQYF
V gene: TRBV24-1; clone size: many; J gene: TRBJ2-2; CDR3 length: 13; CDR3 protein: CATSGWDPGELFF
V gene: TRBV6-1; clone size: many; J gene: TRBJ1-1; CDR3 length: 11; CDR3 protein: CASVQNTEAFF
V gene: TRBV9; clone size: few; J gene: TRBJ2-2; CDR3 length: 15; CDR3 protein: CASSVGGSITGELFF
V gene: TRBV10-3; clone size: many; J gene: TRBJ1-1; CDR3 length: 11; CDR3 protein: CAIRVNTEAFF
V gene: TRBV28; clone size: many; J gene: TRBJ2-7; CDR3 length: 13; CDR3 protein: CASHSGTAYEQYF
V gene: TRBV5-1; clone size: many; J gene: TRBJ2-2; CDR3 length: 15; CDR3 protein: CASSLTDYNTGELFF
V gene: TRBV6-1; clone size: .; J gene: TRBJ1-2; CDR3 length: 15; CDR3 protein: CASASEHRAGYGYTF
V gene: TRBV7-8; clone size: many; J gene: TRBJ2-3; CDR3 length: 12; CDR3 protein: CASSLAADTQYF
V gene: TRBV28; clone size: many; J gene: TRBJ2-7; CDR3 length: 12; CDR3 protein: CATGLAGYEQYF
V gene: TRBV14; clone size: many; J gene: TRBJ2-7; CDR3 length: 13; CDR3 protein: CASSQVSYYEQYF
V gene: TRBV30; clone size: many; J gene: TRBJ1-2; CDR3 length: 13; CDR3 protein: CAWSGYGDYGYTF
V gene: TRBV6-1; clone size: many; J gene: TRBJ1-1; CDR3 length: 15; CDR3 protein: CASSEGPGVGTEAFF
V gene: TRBV6-2/TRBV6-3; clone size: .; J gene: TRBJ2-7; CDR3 length: 14; CDR3 protein: CASSRRYESYEQYF
V gene: TRBV6-5; clone size: .; J gene: TRBJ1-3; CDR3 length: 17; CDR3 protein: CASSYSSYRGSGNTIYF
V gene: TRBV19; clone size: many; J gene: TRBJ1-5; CDR3 length: 16; CDR3 protein: CATSQTSGSRNQPQHF
V gene: TRBV6-1; clone size: .; J gene: TRBJ1-2; CDR3 length: 11; CDR3 protein: CASMPDYGYTF
V gene: TRBV12-3/TRBV12-4; clone size: many; J gene: TRBJ2-5; CDR3 length: 14; CDR3 protein: CASSARQSGETQYF
V gene: TRBV6-1; clone size: .; J gene: TRBJ2-7; CDR3 length: 15; CDR3 protein: CASNGYTGPRYEQYF
V gene: TRBV11-2; clone size: .; J gene: TRBJ1-2; CDR3 length: 16; CDR3 protein: CASSPLGGKGPYGYTF
V gene: TRBV6-5; clone size: many; J gene: TRBJ2-7; CDR3 length: 14; CDR3 protein: CASLQSLGSYEQYF
V gene: TRBV3-1; clone size: many; J gene: TRBJ1-2; CDR3 length: 13; CDR3 protein: CASSQEGNYGYTF
V gene: TRBV11-2; clone size: .; J gene: TRBJ2-7; CDR3 length: 15; CDR3 protein: CASSLEDSQIDEQYF
V gene: TRBV7-2; clone size: many; J gene: TRBJ2-6; CDR3 length: 17; CDR3 protein: CASSFAGGFSGANVLTF
V gene: TRBV7-2; clone size: many; J gene: TRBJ2-4; CDR3 length: 16; CDR3 protein: CASSLTAPGAKNIQYF
V gene: TRBV6-1; clone size: few; J gene: TRBJ1-5; CDR3 length: 13; CDR3 protein: CASQGGFNQPQHF
V gene: TRBV6-5; clone size: many; J gene: TRBJ1-3; CDR3 length: 15; CDR3 protein: CASSRQVTSGNTIYF
V gene: TRBV6-5; clone size: many; J gene: TRBJ2-7; CDR3 length: 13; CDR3 protein: CASRADLIGEQYF
V gene: TRBV30; clone size: .; J gene: TRBJ1-2; CDR3 length: 13; CDR3 protein: CAWSYAGNYGYTF
V gene: TRBV14; clone size: .; J gene: TRBJ2-7; CDR3 length: 21; CDR3 protein: CASSQDSGIAGSPFFLYDQYF
V gene: TRBV19; clone size: many; J gene: TRBJ2-7; CDR3 length: 15; CDR3 protein: CASSIADSGSYEQYF
V gene: TRBV27; clone size: .; J gene: TRBJ2-5; CDR3 length: 14; CDR3 protein: CASRPGGEWETQYF
V gene: TRBV7-2; clone size: .; J gene: TRBJ2-4; CDR3 length: 18; CDR3 protein: CASSLTDSPYYTKNIQYF
V gene: TRBV4-1; clone size: many; J gene: TRBJ1-5; CDR3 length: 15; CDR3 protein: CASSRLGTGYQPQHF
V gene: TRBV12-3/TRBV12-4; clone size: many; J gene: TRBJ2-3; CDR3 length: 16; CDR3 protein: CASSPNSGSSTDTQYF
V gene: TRBV24-1; clone size: .; J gene: TRBJ1-1; CDR3 length: 13; CDR3 protein: CATSRNGNTEAFF
V gene: TRBV19; clone size: .; J gene: TRBJ1-2; CDR3 length: 14; CDR3 protein: CASSIGQPYNGYTF
V gene: TRBV29-1; clone size: .; J gene: TRBJ2-5; CDR3 length: 15; CDR3 protein: CSVEVRPSSTETQYF
V gene: TRBV28; clone size: many; J gene: TRBJ2-7; CDR3 length: 18; CDR3 protein: CASSALRPTGVGSYEQYF